One sample yielded the 3 T cell receptor beta chains listed below, sequenced in a study of technical replicates of blood from a handful of donors. Produced via immunoSEQ multiplex PCR; TCRdb's table is partial and in-frame only. This table has around 70,000 clones, roughly 97% appearing once. Source material: T cells isolated from PBMCs. The source is a human donor in good health.

The J gene is TRBJ2-2, the V gene TRBV9, with D hard to call. The CDR3 loop spans 14 amino acids. The germline gives CDR1 SGDLS, CDR2 YYNGEE. Trimming took 5 bases from V and 1 from J, leaving 9 bases between them. The DNA for the CDR3 is TGTGCCAGCAGGGCACGAGGGAACACCGGGGAGCTGTTTTTT. It encodes CASRARGNTGELFF.

The CDR3 sequence: CASSFWPGTSLSSGNTIYF. DNA for the CDR3: TGTGCCAGCAGTTTTTGGCCCGGGACTTCTCTTAGCTCTGGAAACACCATATATTTT. V and J are TRBV28 and TRBJ1-3; D possibly corresponds to TRBD1 (5 bases). The CDR3 sequence is 19 residues long. Germline V lookup: CDR1 MDHEN, CDR2 SYDVKM. Trimming pared 3 bases from V and 0 bases from J, leaving 21 bases between.

The chain combines TRBV7-2 with TRBJ2-6, with D unclear. CDR1 and CDR2 (germline): SGHTA, FQGNSA. This CDR3 has 16 amino acids. Trimming took 0 bases from V and 0 from J, leaving 6 bases between them. CDR3 amino acids: CASSLASLSGANVLTF. CDR3 DNA sequence: TGTGCCAGCAGCTTAGCTAGTCTCTCTGGGGCCAACGTCCTGACTTTC.